This is a list of T cell receptor beta chains from one sample in a study of cytomegalovirus exposure and HLA in healthy donors. Assay: immunoSEQ multiplex PCR; the TCRdb copy retains only in-frame clones and omits some. The sample holds about 130,000 clones, 77% seen once. Sequences were obtained from PBMCs. The receptors shown here come from a male donor in good health and CMV-seropositive. Each CDR3 is given with its conserved first and last residue.

>TRBV10-3|TRBJ2-1
CAISEYIGTGGGVNEQFF
>TRBV7-9|TRBJ1-6
CSSSLSSPPLHF
>TRBV6-5|TRBJ2-7
CASSSPGRGSYEQYF
>TRBV9|TRBJ1-2
CASSVQGRNGYTF
>TRBV19|TRBJ1-5
CASSQANQPQHF
>TRBV7-9|TRBJ1-4
CSSSFPGEKLFF
>TRBV5-6|TRBJ1-2
CASSLARGQGYTF
>TRBV6-5|TRBJ1-2
CASSYSRGGASGYTF
>TRBV18|TRBJ2-2
CASSPSYTGELFF
>TRBV7-2|TRBJ1-4
CASSIGTSGANEKLFF
>TRBV19|TRBJ1-4
CASSINLLNNEKLFF
>TRBV7-9|TRBJ1-2
CASSFPNYGYTF
>TRBV2|TRBJ2-7
CASGGQGNLYEQYF
>TRBV28|TRBJ2-3
CASSLFPDTQYF
>TRBV7-2|TRBJ2-1
CASRTSGSYNEQFF
>TRBV7-3|TRBJ2-1
CASSQTSVSYNEQFF
>TRBV5-1|TRBJ2-3
CASSQGLSSTDTQYF
>TRBV19|TRBJ1-5
CASSIATPWGQRVQPQHF
>TRBV27|TRBJ1-1
CASKPGVSLNTEAFF
>TRBV6-5|TRBJ2-3
CASSYGQGPDTQYF
>TRBV21-1|TRBJ2-3
CASDPDRPGVPDTQYF
>TRBV10-3|TRBJ2-4
CAISDGRGSGNIQYF
>TRBV27|TRBJ1-1
CASWEGPGGTEAFF
>TRBV5-1|TRBJ1-1
CASSLEGVRTEAFF
>TRBV5-8|TRBJ1-5
CASSLNTGRSNQPQHF
>TRBV28|TRBJ1-3
CASSPPLVRSQVSGNTIYF
>TRBV27|TRBJ1-4
CASSLYGATNEKLFF
>TRBV5-1|TRBJ1-2
CASSLDKGYTF
>TRBV5-1|TRBJ2-3
CASSRLAQGASDTQYF
>TRBV7-2|TRBJ2-7
CASSLARGSYEQYF
>TRBV6-5|TRBJ2-1
CASIQGGGAHHEQFF
>TRBV19|TRBJ1-1
CASRFEANTEAFF
>TRBV13|TRBJ1-1
CASSLREQGAYRAFF
>TRBV4-2|TRBJ2-5
CASSQEQSQETQYF
>TRBV29-1|TRBJ1-1
CSVGTGLEAFF
>TRBV10-3|TRBJ2-1
CAISDLAGGEIKSYNEQFF
>TRBV19|TRBJ2-7
CASSPTSSNYEQYF
>TRBV2|TRBJ2-6
CASRVTSGGSSGANGLTF
>TRBV5-1|TRBJ2-3
CASSQGTSGATDTQYF
>TRBV14|TRBJ2-2
CASSPGLANTGELFF
>TRBV15|TRBJ1-1
CATSRDEVVRNTEAFF
>TRBV19|TRBJ1-1
CASSISTRGRTEAFF
>TRBV19|TRBJ2-7
CASSTGGMNEQYF
>TRBV19|TRBJ1-1
CASSIQGVVEAFF
>TRBV5-1|TRBJ2-3
CASSSFGREDTDTQYF
>TRBV10-3|TRBJ1-2
CATKTGDGYGYTF
>TRBV2|TRBJ2-3
CASSELSGGVTQYF
>TRBV28|TRBJ2-1
CASSSYFEWANEQFF
>TRBV28|TRBJ1-2
CASTASGRNYGYTF
>TRBV7-6|TRBJ1-2
CASSLQGMVGYTF
>TRBV6-5|TRBJ1-1
CASSYSRFGGSTEAFF
>TRBV5-4|TRBJ2-1
CASSLIGQGNEQFF
>TRBV7-6|TRBJ2-2
CASSLAPDRPTGELFF
>TRBV5-1|TRBJ2-1
CATGKGLAGLYNEQFF
>TRBV5-1|TRBJ2-5
CASSGAGMETQYF
>TRBV19|TRBJ1-1
CASRGTGSTEAFF
>TRBV4-2|TRBJ2-1
CASSHPYPSSYEQFF
>TRBV29-1|TRBJ1-5
CSVGDINQPQHF
>TRBV5-1|TRBJ1-2
CASSSQDRGVYGYTF